Reported below is one TCR beta chain. Its specificity is unknown. After removal of 3 bases from V and 4 bases from J, the junction contained 5 bases not matched to a gene. From germline, CDR1 is MGHRA and CDR2 YSYEKL. The CDR3 contains 15 residues. Donors were drawn from the approximately 110-subject validation cohort, separate from the roughly 610-subject first cohort. Clones were sequenced by immunoSEQ multiplex PCR, and TCRdb holds only the in-frame ones, with some missing. The table shows about 150,000 clones, with 86% occurring only once. This entry belongs to a study of cytomegalovirus exposure and HLA in healthy donors. Study-wide points: Reports credit the classifier with highly specific, highly sensitive diagnosis of cytomegalovirus status. Specificity for CMV antigens was confirmed in vitro for three of the CMV-associated chains.

V is TRBV4-1 and J is TRBJ1-3; TRBD1 agrees at 8 bases. Sequencing used PBMCs. The source of this sequence is a human donor in good health. CDR3 in amino acids: CASSQVDRGGNTIYF. In DNA, the CDR3 is TGCGCCAGCAGCCAGGTTGACAGGGGAGGAAACACCATATATTTT.